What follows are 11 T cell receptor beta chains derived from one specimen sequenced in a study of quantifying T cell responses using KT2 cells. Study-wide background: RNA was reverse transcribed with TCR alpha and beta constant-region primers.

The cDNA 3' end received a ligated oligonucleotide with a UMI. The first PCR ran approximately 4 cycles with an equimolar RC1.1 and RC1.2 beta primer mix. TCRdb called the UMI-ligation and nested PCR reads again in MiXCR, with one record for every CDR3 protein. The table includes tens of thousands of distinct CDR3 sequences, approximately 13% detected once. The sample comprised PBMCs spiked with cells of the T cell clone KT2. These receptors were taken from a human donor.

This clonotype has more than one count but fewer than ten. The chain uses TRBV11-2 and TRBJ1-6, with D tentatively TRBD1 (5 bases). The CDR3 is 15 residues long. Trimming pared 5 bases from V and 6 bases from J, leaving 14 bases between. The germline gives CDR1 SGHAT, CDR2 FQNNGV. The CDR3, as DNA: TGTGCCAGCAGCGCACTTGCCGGGACTAATTCACCCCTCCACTTT. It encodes CASSALAGTNSPLHF.

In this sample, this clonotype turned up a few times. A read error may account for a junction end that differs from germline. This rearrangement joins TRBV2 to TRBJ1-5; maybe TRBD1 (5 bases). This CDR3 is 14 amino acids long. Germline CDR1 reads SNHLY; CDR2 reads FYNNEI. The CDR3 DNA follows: TGTGCCAGCAATGAACGGGGGAGCAATCAGCCCCAGCATTTT. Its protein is CASNERGSNQPQHF.

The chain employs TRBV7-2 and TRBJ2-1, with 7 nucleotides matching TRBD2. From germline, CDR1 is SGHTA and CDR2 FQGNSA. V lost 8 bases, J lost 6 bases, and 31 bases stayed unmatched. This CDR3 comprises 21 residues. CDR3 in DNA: TGTGCCAGCTTCATTCGGGTCCCTATTCAGAGCGGGGCTTTTTTTATCAATGAGCAGTTCTTC. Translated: CASFIRVPIQSGAFFINEQFF.

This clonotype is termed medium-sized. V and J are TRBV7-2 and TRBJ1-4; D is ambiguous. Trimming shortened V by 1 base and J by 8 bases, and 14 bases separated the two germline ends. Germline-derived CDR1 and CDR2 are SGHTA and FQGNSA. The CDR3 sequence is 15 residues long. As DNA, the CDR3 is TGTGCCAGCAGCTTAGATGGACGAGGAGCGGAAAAACTGTTTTTT. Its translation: CASSLDGRGAEKLFF.

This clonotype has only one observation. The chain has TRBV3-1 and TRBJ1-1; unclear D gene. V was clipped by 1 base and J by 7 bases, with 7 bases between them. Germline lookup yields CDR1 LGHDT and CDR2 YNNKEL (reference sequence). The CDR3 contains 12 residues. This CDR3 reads CASSQAVGEAFF. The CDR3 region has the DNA TGTGCCAGCAGCCAAGCAGTAGGTGAAGCTTTCTTT.

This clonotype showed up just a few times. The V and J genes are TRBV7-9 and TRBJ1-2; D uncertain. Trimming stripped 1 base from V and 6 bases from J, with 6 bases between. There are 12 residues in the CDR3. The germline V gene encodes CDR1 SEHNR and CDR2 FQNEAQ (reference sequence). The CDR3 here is CASSLGRDGYTF. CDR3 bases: TGTGCCAGCAGCTTAGGTAGAGATGGCTACACCTTC. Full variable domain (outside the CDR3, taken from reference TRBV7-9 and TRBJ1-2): DTGVSQNPRHKITKRGQNVTFRCDPISEHNRLYWYRQTLGQGPEFLTYFQNEAQLEKSRLLSDRFSAERPKGSFSTLEIQRTEQGDSAMYLCASSLGRDGYTFGSGTRLTVV.

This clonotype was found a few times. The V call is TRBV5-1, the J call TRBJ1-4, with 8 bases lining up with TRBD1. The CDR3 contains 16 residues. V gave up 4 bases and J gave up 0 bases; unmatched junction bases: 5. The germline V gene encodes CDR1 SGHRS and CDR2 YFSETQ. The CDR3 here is CASSGGTGSTNEKLFF. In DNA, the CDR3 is TGCGCCAGCAGCGGGGGGACAGGTTCAACTAATGAAAAACTGTTTTTT.

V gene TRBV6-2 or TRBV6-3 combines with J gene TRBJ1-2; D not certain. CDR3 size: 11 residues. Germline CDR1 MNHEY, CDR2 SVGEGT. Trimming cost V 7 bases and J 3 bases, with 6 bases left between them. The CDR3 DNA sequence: TGTGCCAGCACGGCAGACTATGGCTACACCTTC. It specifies CASTADYGYTF.

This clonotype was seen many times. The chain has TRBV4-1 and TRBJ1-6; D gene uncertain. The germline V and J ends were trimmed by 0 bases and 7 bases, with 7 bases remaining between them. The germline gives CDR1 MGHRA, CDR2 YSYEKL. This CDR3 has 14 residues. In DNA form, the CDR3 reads TGCGCCAGCAGCCAAGACCGCGGCAATTCACCCCTCCACTTT. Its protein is CASSQDRGNSPLHF.

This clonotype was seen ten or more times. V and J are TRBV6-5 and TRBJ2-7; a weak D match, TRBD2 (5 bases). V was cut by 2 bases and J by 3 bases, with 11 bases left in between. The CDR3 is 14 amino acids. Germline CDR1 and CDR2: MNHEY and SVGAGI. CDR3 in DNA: TGTGCCAGCAGTTACGATTCCGGGAACTACGAGCAGTACTTC. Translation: CASSYDSGNYEQYF.

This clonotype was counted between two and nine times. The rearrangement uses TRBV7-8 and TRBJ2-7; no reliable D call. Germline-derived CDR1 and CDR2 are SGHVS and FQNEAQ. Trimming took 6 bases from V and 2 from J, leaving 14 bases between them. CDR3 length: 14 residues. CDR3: CASSPGRSAYEQYF. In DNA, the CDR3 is TGTGCCAGCAGTCCTGGTAGGAGCGCCTACGAGCAGTACTTC.